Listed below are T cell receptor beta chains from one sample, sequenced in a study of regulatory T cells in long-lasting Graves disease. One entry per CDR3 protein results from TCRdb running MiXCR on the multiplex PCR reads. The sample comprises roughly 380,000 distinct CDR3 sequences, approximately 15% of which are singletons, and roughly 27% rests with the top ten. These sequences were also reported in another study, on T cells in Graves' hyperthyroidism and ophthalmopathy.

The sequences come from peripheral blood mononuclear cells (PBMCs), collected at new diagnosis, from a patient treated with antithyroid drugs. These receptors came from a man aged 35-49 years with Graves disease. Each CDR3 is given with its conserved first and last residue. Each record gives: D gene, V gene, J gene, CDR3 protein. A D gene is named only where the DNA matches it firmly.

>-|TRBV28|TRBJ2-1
CATAGHSYNEQFF
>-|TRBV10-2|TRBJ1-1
CASSEVGSAAFF
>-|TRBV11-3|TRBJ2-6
CASSYIPYSGANVLTF
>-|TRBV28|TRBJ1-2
CASSLNRGAGGYTF
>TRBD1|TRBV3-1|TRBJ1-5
CASSQRQGNQPQHF
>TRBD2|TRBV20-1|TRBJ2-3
CSAPKYAGDLDTQYF
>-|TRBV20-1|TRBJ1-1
CSPPHRREGTEAFF
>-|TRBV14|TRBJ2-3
CASSPVGGLSTDTQYF
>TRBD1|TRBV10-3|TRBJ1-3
CANGGQPNSGNTIYF
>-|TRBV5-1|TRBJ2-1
CASSQAPNNEQFF
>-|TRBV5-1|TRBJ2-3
CASSEMSTDTQYF
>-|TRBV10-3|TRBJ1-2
CAISEQSGLLSGYTF
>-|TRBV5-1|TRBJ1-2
CASSLAAAGKYGYTF
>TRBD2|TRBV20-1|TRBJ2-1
CSARAGLATFYNEQFF
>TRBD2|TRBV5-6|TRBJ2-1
CASSLVSGGHNEQFF
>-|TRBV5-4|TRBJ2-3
CASSFGTDTQYF
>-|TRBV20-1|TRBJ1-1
CSAREDQHTEAFF
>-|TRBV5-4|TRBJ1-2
CASSTRAQAYGYTF
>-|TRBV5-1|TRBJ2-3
CASSAYRITSTDTQYF
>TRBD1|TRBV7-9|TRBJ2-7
CASRLGQAGGEQYF
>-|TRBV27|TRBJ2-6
CASSSPKFSGANVLTF
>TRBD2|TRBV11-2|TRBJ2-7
CASSLFGASGSYEQYF
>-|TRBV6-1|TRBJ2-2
CASSVGIRLNTGELFF
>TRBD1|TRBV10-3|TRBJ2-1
CAISPGGFYNEQFF
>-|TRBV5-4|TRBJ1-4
CASSNGLQGEIEKLFF
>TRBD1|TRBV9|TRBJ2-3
CASSAGQGTDTQYF
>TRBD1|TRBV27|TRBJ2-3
CASSSPGTGDTQYF
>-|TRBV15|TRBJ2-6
CATSRDRGANVLTF
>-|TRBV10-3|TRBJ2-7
CAISRDLGYEQYF
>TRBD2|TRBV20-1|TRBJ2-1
CSARDHRRGGNEQFF
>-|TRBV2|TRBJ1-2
CASTKAEFYGYTF
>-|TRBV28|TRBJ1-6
CASSFWAASSPLHF
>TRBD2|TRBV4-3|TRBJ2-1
CASSQEWRGGVNEQFF
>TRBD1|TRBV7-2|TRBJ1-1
CASSFHRTGASEAFF
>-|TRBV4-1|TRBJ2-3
CASSQDLAPSTDTQYF
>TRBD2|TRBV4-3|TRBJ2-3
CASSPQLVTGGDTQYF
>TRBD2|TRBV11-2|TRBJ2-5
CASSPRPSGGYETQYF